This T cell receptor (beta chain) was documented in a study of T cells in narcolepsy. V dropped 2 bases and J dropped 3; count of bases not matched to a gene: 6. CDR1 and CDR2 from the germline V gene are SQVTM and ANQGSEA. The CDR3 loop spans 14 amino acids. Details on this clone: The antigen is not known.

Sequencing was performed with immunoSEQ multiplex PCR; in TCRdb, only in-frame clones are kept and a portion is missing. The profile shows more than 30,000 clones, under 90% of them singletons. Broader study findings: Comparing one patient's CSF and blood CD4+ clonotypes highlighted HCRT- and TRIB2-specific autoreactive clonotypes.

This chain uses TRBV29-1 with TRBJ1-1, with 7 bases aligning to TRBD1. The sequence derives from a human donor with narcolepsy. The sequencing sample was made of CD45RA- memory CD4+ T cells from PBMCs. CDR3 region: CSVERQGVDTEAFF. Written as DNA, the CDR3 is TGCAGCGTTGAAAGGCAGGGGGTCGACACTGAAGCTTTCTTT.